Detailed here is one T cell receptor (beta chain). The sample originates from a study of graft-versus-host responses after intestinal transplantation. Responder cells labeled with CFSE (roughly 200,000) were co-plated with irradiated stimulator cells labeled with violet dye (roughly 200,000). Sorting of proliferating CFSE-low CD3+CD4+ and CD3+CD8+ responders took place after the reaction. Libraries were prepared by immunoSEQ multiplex PCR; TCRdb keeps only in-frame clonotypes and omits some of them. The sample has approximately 21,000 clones, around 43% seen once; the top ten hold over 1.2%. The CDR3 extends over 15 amino acids. The ends lost 3 bases at V and 7 bases at J; junction bases unmatched: 7. Germline V gene lookup returns CDR1 MDHEN and CDR2 SYDVKM.

The rearrangement uses TRBV28 and TRBJ1-5; TRBD1 matches 9 bases. Material: alloreactive CD8+ T cells from a mixed lymphocyte reaction culture, obtained before transplantation. Subset meaning: CFSE-low proliferating T cells sorted from approximately 6-day pre-transplant mixed lymphocyte reaction (GvH or HvG direction). This TCR was sampled from a human patient who was an organ donor for intestinal transplantation. The chain's CDR3 is CASSFLQGAQQPQHF. CDR3 nucleotide sequence: TGTGCCAGCAGTTTCTTACAGGGGGCTCAACAGCCCCAGCATTTT.